A single sample is the source of the 25 T cell receptor beta chains below, sequenced in a study of T-cell memory formation after mild COVID-19. In TCRdb, the 5' RACE reads were re-called with MiXCR into one record per CDR3 protein. In the table there are fewer than 300,000 distinct CDR3 sequences, roughly 18% of which are singletons. The sequencing input was PBMCs or a T cell subset sorted from them (not recorded which). Source of these receptors: a man aged 18 to 30 who had mild COVID-19 (a few samples of this study predate the infection). Cell type and time point are not known.

This clonotype was observed a few times. The chain is built from TRBV5-6 and TRBJ1-2; D perhaps matches TRBD1 (6 bases). Looked up from germline, CDR1 is SGHDT and CDR2 is YYEEEE. V was pared by 4 bases and J by 2 bases, with 12 bases between. The CDR3 runs 14 residues. The CDR3 sequence is CASSATGFNYGYTF. CDR3 in DNA: TGTGCCAGCAGCGCGACAGGTTTCAACTATGGCTACACCTTC.

This clonotype appeared a few times. This rearrangement joins TRBV5-1 to TRBJ2-2, with a weak D call TRBD2 (5 bases). CDR3 length: 16 residues. The V and J ends lost 4 bases and 1 base respectively, with 14 bases between them. Germline CDR1 and CDR2: SGHRS and YFSETQ. CDR3 nucleotides: TGCGCCAGCAGCCCGAAAGCGGAACTGAACACCGGGGAGCTGTTTTTT. Its translation is CASSPKAELNTGELFF.

The chain employs TRBV7-6 and TRBJ1-4; D unresolved. Deletions cut 3 bases from V and 6 bases from J, with 14 bases between. Germline CDR1 is SGHVS and CDR2 is FNYEAQ. The CDR3 length is 15 residues. The CDR3 region has the DNA TGTGCCAGCAGCTTCTCCCCGTCGGGAGATGAAAAACTGTTTTTT. Protein product: CASSFSPSGDEKLFF.

This clonotype was found a few times. The rearrangement uses TRBV3-1 and TRBJ1-1; D possibly corresponds to TRBD1 (5 bases). Germline V gene lookup returns CDR1 LGHDT and CDR2 YNNKEL (reference sequence). The CDR3 spans 15 residues. V gave up 4 bases and J gave up 4 bases, with 16 bases separating them. The CDR3 region has the DNA TGTGCCAGCAGCCCACGAGAGGCCCAGGGCACTGAAGCTTTCTTT. It yields the protein CASSPREAQGTEAFF.

The sample holds many counts of this clonotype. The chain combines TRBV3-1 with TRBJ2-3, with TRBD1 as a possible D gene (5 bases). With 0 bases removed from V and 1 base from J, the gap between germline ends came to 5 bases. Germline V gene lookup returns CDR1 LGHDT and CDR2 YNNKEL (reference sequence). The CDR3 loop spans 14 amino acids. The CDR3, as DNA: TGTGCCAGCAGCCAAGAAGGGGGCACAGATACGCAGTATTTT. This encodes CASSQEGGTDTQYF.

This clonotype was counted many times. This chain uses TRBV11-2 with TRBJ2-7; unclear D gene. This CDR3 has 13 residues. Germline-derived CDR1 and CDR2 are SGHAT and FQNNGV. V lost 0 bases to trimming and J lost 6 bases, with 9 bases between them. The CDR3 sequence: CASSLERWGEQYF. In DNA form, the CDR3 reads TGTGCCAGCAGCTTAGAGCGATGGGGCGAGCAGTACTTC.

This chain links TRBV29-1 with TRBJ1-1; no clear D. The CDR3 consists of 14 residues. Germline V gene sequence: CDR1 SQVTM, CDR2 ANQGSEA. The germline V and J ends were trimmed by 2 bases and 4 bases, with 14 bases remaining between them. The CDR3 spells CSVEFGRVGTEAFF. The CDR3 DNA reads TGCAGCGTTGAATTTGGACGGGTGGGCACTGAAGCTTTCTTT. The full variable domain, in which reference TRBV29-1 and TRBJ1-1 provide the parts outside the CDR3, is SAVISQKPSRDICQRGTSLTIQCQVDSQVTMMFWYRQQPGQSLTLIATANQGSEATYESGFVIDKFPISRPNLTFSTLTVSNMSPEDSSIYLCSVEFGRVGTEAFFGQGTRLTVV.

CDR3: CASSLASGGQAGELFF. The CDR3 bases are TGTGCCAGCAGCTTAGCTTCCGGGGGGCAGGCCGGGGAGCTGTTTTTT. The chain employs TRBV7-2 and TRBJ2-2, with D possibly TRBD2 on 7 matching bases. The CDR3 length is 16 residues. The V and J ends lost 0 bases and 6 bases respectively, with 14 bases between them. CDR1 and CDR2 (germline): SGHTA, FQGNSA.

This chain uses TRBV12-3 or TRBV12-4 with TRBJ2-1; TRBD2 agrees at 13 bases. V was clipped by 5 bases and J by 6 bases; unmatched bases: 4. The CDR3 spans 15 residues. In DNA, the CDR3 is TGTGCCAGCAGTCCACTAGCGGGGGGGCCCAATGAGCAGTTCTTC. This sequence encodes CASSPLAGGPNEQFF.

The V and J genes are TRBV6-2 or TRBV6-3 and TRBJ2-4; TRBD1 might be the D (5 bases). Trimming stripped 0 bases from V and 5 bases from J, with 11 bases between. The CDR3 extends over 15 amino acids. CDR1 and CDR2 from the germline V gene are MNHEY and SVGEGT. As DNA, the CDR3 is TGTGCCAGCAGTTACTCGAAGGGGCGCGAAAACATTCAGTACTTC. This translates into CASSYSKGRENIQYF.

The J gene is TRBJ2-1, the V gene TRBV7-2; no firm D call. V lost 6 bases and J lost 0, with 12 bases in between. The V gene's germline CDR1 is SGHTA and CDR2 FQGNSA. The CDR3 totals 15 residues. The CDR3 DNA follows: TGTGCCAGCAGGAGGACGCAAAGCTCCTACAATGAGCAGTTCTTC. It specifies CASRRTQSSYNEQFF.

This clonotype was observed a handful of times. The chain links TRBV12-3 or TRBV12-4 to TRBJ2-1; no definite D call. Trimming left V 3 bases short and J 7 bases short, with 16 bases between. This CDR3 comprises 15 residues. The DNA for the CDR3 is TGTGCCAGCAGTTTTGGAGCAAGTGTCCTGAATGAGCAGTTCTTC. This translates into CASSFGASVLNEQFF.

This clonotype has only a few counts. The chain couples TRBV12-3 or TRBV12-4 to TRBJ2-3; D remains ambiguous. V dropped 3 bases and J dropped 0 bases, with 10 bases sitting between them. The CDR3 consists of 15 residues. The CDR3, as DNA: TGTGCCAGCAGTTTTGGGGTTCAGAGCACAGATACGCAGTATTTT. Residues: CASSFGVQSTDTQYF.

V gene TRBV6-2 or TRBV6-3 combines with J gene TRBJ2-5; the match to TRBD2 covers 9 bases. The CDR3 spans 15 residues. With 4 bases clipped from V and 2 bases from J, the junction kept 5 bases outside the gene matches. Germline V gene lookup returns CDR1 MNHEY and CDR2 SVGEGT. The DNA of the CDR3 is TGTGCCAGCAGTTTCCTGACTAGCGGACAAGAGACCCAGTACTTC. It specifies CASSFLTSGQETQYF.

The chain combines TRBV10-3 with TRBJ1-3; D perhaps matches TRBD1 (6 bases). CDR1 and CDR2 (germline): ENHRY, SYGVKD. The ends were cut back, 1 base at V and 4 bases at J, with 11 bases in the middle. This CDR3 spans 15 amino acids. CDR3 region: CAISELGAFGNTIYF. Written as DNA, the CDR3 is TGTGCCATCAGTGAGTTGGGGGCGTTCGGAAACACCATATATTTT.

This sequence joins TRBV7-2 and TRBJ1-4, with D possibly being TRBD1 (5 bases). Germline V gene sequence: CDR1 SGHTA, CDR2 FQGNSA. V lost 0 bases, J lost 7 bases, and 12 bases lay in between. The length of the CDR3 is 15 residues. CDR3 amino acids: CASSLARGSGEKLFF. The CDR3 nucleotides are TGTGCCAGCAGCTTAGCCCGGGGGTCGGGTGAAAAACTGTTTTTT. Complete variable domain (other parts from reference TRBV7-2 and TRBJ1-4): GAGVSQSPSNKVTEKGKDVELRCDPISGHTALYWYRQSLGQGLEFLIYFQGNSAPDKSGLPSDRFSAERTGGSVSTLTIQRTQQEDSAVYLCASSLARGSGEKLFFGSGTQLSVL.

This clonotype was seen a handful of times. This chain links TRBV6-6 with TRBJ2-3, with 7 bases lining up with TRBD1. CDR1 is MNHNY, CDR2 SVGAGI, per germline (reference sequence). The CDR3 is 14 amino acids. J gave up 2 bases and V 4 bases, and 3 bases lay outside the gene matches. DNA of the CDR3: TGTGCCAGCAGTTCAAGGGGGCTCACAGATACGCAGTATTTT. Its protein is CASSSRGLTDTQYF.

The J gene is TRBJ2-5, the V gene TRBV6-5, with TRBD2 matching 8 bases. Germline trimming cut 0 bases from V and 3 bases from J; bases unmatched to any gene: 12. Looked up from germline, CDR1 is MNHEY and CDR2 is SVGAGI. The CDR3 consists of 18 residues. CDR3 in DNA: TGTGCCAGCAGTTACTCGATTGCGGTCGCGGGGGGTGAAGAGACCCAGTACTTC. It encodes CASSYSIAVAGGEETQYF.

V and J are TRBV4-3 and TRBJ2-7, with D perhaps TRBD1 (5 bases). The CDR3 runs 15 residues. The germline V gene has CDR1 LGHNA and CDR2 YSLEER. The germline V and J ends were trimmed by 0 bases and 2 bases, with 11 bases remaining between them. The CDR3, as DNA: TGCGCCAGCAGCCAAGATGTACAGGTTGCCTACGAGCAGTACTTC. It specifies CASSQDVQVAYEQYF.

This clonotype was seen a single time. This sequence joins TRBV20-1 and TRBJ2-7; 7 bases align to TRBD1. This CDR3 comprises 11 residues. Per the germline V gene, CDR1 is DFQATT and CDR2 is SNEGSKA (reference sequence). After removal of 6 bases from V and 4 bases from J, the junction contained 3 bases not matched to a gene. CDR3: CSAQDRYEQYF. As DNA, the CDR3 is TGCAGTGCACAGGACAGGTACGAGCAGTACTTC.

The chain links TRBV18 to TRBJ2-4, with TRBD2 as a possible D gene (7 bases). The CDR3 sequence is 14 residues long. Germline assignment: CDR1 KGHSH and CDR2 LQKENI. V was cut by 2 bases and J by 7 bases, with 12 bases left in between. CDR3 DNA sequence: TGTGCCAGCTCACCATCGGGGGGCGCGAACATTCAGTACTTC. As protein: CASSPSGGANIQYF.

This clonotype came up a few times. The chain is built from TRBV7-8 and TRBJ1-4; 7 bases are shared with TRBD1. The CDR3 length is 14 residues. V gave up 3 bases and J gave up 8 bases; unmatched junction bases: 6. Germline lookup yields CDR1 SGHVS and CDR2 FQNEAQ. In DNA, the CDR3 is TGTGCCAGCAGCTTCCGGGACAGAGGCGAAAAACTGTTTTTT. Its protein product is CASSFRDRGEKLFF.

To note about this clonotype: This may come from a read error, since a much larger clone is one base off. The chain recombines TRBV20-1 with TRBJ1-4, with TRBD1 matching over 10 bases. Trimming took 6 bases from V and 7 from J; bases not matched to a gene: 5. The V gene's germline CDR1 is DFQATT and CDR2 SNEGSKA (reference sequence). The CDR3 loop spans 13 amino acids. CDR3 bases: TGCAGTGCCCCCTGGACAGGGGGTGAAAAACTGTTTTTT. This sequence encodes CSAPWTGGEKLFF.

This chain connects TRBV6-5 to TRBJ2-6; 11 bases line up with TRBD1. With V trimmed by 6 bases and J by 3 bases, 10 bases remained unmatched. CDR3 length: 18 amino acids. The V gene's germline CDR1 is MNHEY and CDR2 SVGAGI. This chain's CDR3 is CASRYVGQGADGANVLTF. As DNA, the CDR3 is TGTGCCAGCAGATATGTCGGACAGGGGGCGGATGGGGCCAACGTCCTGACTTTC.

This rearrangement joins TRBV5-6 to TRBJ2-1, with no clear D. CDR1 and CDR2 (germline): SGHDT, YYEEEE. V was cut by 7 bases and J by 5 bases, with 7 bases left in between. The CDR3 is 11 residues long. The CDR3 DNA follows: TGTGCCAGCGCGACCAACAATGAGCAGTTCTTC. It is translated as CASATNNEQFF.